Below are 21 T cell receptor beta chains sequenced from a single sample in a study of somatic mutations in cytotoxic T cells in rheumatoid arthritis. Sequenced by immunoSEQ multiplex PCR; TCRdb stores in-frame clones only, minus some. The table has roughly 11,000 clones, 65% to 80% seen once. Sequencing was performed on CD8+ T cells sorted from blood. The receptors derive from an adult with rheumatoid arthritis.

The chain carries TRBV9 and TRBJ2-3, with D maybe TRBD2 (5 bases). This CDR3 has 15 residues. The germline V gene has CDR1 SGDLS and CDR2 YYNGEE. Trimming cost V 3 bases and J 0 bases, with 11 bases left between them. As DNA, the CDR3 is TGTGCCAGCAGCGCCACCGGGATAAGCACAGATACGCAGTATTTT. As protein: CASSATGISTDTQYF.

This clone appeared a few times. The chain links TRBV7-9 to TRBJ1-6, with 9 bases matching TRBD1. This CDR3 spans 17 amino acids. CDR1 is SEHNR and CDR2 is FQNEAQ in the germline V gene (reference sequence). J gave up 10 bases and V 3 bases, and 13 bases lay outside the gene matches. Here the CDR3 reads CASSFGTGQGSRSPLHF. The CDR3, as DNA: TGTGCCAGCAGCTTCGGAACGGGACAGGGCTCCCGATCACCCCTCCACTTT.

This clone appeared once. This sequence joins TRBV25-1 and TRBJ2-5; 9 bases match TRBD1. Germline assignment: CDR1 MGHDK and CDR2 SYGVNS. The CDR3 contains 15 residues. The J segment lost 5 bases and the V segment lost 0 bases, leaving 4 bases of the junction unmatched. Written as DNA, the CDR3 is TGTGCCAGCAGTGAATATGGGACAGGGATGGAGACCCAGTACTTC. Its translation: CASSEYGTGMETQYF.

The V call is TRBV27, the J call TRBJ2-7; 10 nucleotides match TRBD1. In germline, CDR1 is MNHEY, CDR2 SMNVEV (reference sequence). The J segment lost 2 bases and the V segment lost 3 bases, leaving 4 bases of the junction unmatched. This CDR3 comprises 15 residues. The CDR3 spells CASSFFGTGAYEQYF. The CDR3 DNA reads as TGTGCCAGCAGTTTTTTTGGGACAGGGGCCTACGAGCAGTACTTC.

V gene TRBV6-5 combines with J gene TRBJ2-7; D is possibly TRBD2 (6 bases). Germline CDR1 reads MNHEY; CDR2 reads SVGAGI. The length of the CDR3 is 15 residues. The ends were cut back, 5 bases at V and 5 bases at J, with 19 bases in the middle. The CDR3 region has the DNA TGTGCCAGCAGTATCGCGAGTAATCGGGGGAACGAGCAGTACTTC. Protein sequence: CASSIASNRGNEQYF.

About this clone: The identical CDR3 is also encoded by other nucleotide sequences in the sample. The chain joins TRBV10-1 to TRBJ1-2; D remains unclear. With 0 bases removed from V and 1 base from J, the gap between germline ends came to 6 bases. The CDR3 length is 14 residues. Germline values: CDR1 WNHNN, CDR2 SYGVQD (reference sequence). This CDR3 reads CASSESGINYGYTF. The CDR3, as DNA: TGCGCCAGCAGTGAGTCAGGTATTAACTATGGCTACACCTTC.

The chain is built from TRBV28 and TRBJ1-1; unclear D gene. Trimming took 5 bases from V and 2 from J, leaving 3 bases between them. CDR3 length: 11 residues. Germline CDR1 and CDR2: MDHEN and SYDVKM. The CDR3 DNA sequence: TGTGCCAGCAGTGTTAACACTGAAGCTTTCTTT. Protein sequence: CASSVNTEAFF.

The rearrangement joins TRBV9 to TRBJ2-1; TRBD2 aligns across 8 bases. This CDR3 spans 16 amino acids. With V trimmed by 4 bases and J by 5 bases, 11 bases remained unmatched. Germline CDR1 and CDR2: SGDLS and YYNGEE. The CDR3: CASSPRVGLGDNEQFF. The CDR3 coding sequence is TGTGCCAGCAGCCCAAGGGTGGGACTAGGAGACAATGAGCAGTTCTTC.

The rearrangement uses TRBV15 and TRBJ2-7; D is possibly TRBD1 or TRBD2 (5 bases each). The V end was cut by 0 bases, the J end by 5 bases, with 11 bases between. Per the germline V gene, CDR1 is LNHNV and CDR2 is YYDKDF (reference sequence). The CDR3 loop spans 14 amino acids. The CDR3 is CATSRDGAGDEQYF. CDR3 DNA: TGTGCCACCAGCAGAGATGGGGCCGGGGACGAGCAGTACTTC.

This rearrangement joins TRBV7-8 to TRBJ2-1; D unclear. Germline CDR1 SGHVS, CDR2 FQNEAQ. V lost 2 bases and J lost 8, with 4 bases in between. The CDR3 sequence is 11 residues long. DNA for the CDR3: TGTGCCAGCAGCTTATCCGATGAGCAGTTCTTC. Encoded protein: CASSLSDEQFF.

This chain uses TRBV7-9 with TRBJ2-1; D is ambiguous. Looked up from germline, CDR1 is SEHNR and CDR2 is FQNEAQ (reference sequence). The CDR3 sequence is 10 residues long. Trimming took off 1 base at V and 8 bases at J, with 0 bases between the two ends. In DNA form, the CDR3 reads TGTGCCAGCAGCTTAGATGAGCAGTTCTTC. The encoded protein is CASSLDEQFF.

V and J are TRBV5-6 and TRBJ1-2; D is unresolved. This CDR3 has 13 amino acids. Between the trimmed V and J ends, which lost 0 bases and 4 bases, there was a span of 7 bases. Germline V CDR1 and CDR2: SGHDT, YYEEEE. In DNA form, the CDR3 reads TGTGCCAGCAGCTTGGGACGGATCTATGGCTACACCTTC. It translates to CASSLGRIYGYTF.

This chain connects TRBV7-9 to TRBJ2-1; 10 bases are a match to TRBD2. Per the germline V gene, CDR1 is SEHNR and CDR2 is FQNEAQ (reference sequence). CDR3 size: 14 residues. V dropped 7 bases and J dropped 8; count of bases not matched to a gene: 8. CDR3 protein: CASTDQRGGHEQFF. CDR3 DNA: TGTGCCAGCACCGACCAGCGGGGGGGCCATGAGCAGTTCTTC.

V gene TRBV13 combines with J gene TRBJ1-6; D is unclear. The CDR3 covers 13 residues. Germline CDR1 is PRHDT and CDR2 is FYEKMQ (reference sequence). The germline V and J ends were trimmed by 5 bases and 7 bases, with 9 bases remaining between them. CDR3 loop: CASSPTRNSPLHF. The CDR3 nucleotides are TGTGCCAGCAGCCCGACTCGGAATTCACCCCTCCACTTT.

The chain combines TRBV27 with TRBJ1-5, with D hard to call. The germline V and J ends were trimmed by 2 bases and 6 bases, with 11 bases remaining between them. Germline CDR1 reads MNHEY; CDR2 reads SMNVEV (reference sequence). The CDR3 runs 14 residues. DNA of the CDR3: TGTGCCAGCAGTTTACTCGGAGGCCTTCAGCCCCAGCATTTT. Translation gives CASSLLGGLQPQHF.

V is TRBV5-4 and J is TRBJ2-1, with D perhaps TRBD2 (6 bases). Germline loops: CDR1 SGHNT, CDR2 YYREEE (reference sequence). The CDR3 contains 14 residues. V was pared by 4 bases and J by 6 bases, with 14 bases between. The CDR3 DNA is TGTGCCAGCAGCGTGGCTGGCGGGATCAATGAGCAGTTCTTC. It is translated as CASSVAGGINEQFF.

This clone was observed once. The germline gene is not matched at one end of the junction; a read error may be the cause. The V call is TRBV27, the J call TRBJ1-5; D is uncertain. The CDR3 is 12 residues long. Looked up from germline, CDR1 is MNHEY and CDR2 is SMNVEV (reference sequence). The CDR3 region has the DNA TGTGCCACCAGTGGGAGCAATCAGCCCCAGCATTTT. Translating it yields CATSGSNQPQHF.

CDR3 in amino acids: CASSQEGQETQYF. In nucleotides, the CDR3 is TGTGCCAGCAGCCAAGAAGGACAAGAGACCCAGTACTTC. The chain carries TRBV14 and TRBJ2-5; D is undetermined. CDR1 and CDR2 (germline): SGHDN, FVKESK. There are 13 residues in the CDR3. Trimming took 0 bases from V and 2 from J, leaving 4 bases between them.

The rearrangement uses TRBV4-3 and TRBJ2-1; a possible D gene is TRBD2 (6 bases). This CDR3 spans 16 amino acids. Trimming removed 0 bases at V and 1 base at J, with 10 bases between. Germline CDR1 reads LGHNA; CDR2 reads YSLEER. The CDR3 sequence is CASSQEFSGSYNEQFF. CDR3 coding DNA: TGCGCCAGCAGCCAAGAATTTAGCGGTTCCTACAATGAGCAGTTCTTC.

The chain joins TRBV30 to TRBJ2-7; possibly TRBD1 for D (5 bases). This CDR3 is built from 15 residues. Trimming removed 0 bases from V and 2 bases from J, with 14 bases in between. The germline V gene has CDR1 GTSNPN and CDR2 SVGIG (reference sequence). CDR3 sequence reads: CAWSVTPGIAYEQYF. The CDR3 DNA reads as TGTGCCTGGAGTGTAACCCCAGGGATCGCCTACGAGCAGTACTTC.

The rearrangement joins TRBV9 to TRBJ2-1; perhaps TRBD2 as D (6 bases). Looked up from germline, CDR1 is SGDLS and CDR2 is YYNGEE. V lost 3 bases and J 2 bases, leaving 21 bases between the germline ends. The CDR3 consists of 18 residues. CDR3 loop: CASSATPLRERAYNEQFF. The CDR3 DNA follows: TGTGCCAGCAGCGCCACCCCGCTCCGGGAGCGCGCCTACAATGAGCAGTTCTTC.